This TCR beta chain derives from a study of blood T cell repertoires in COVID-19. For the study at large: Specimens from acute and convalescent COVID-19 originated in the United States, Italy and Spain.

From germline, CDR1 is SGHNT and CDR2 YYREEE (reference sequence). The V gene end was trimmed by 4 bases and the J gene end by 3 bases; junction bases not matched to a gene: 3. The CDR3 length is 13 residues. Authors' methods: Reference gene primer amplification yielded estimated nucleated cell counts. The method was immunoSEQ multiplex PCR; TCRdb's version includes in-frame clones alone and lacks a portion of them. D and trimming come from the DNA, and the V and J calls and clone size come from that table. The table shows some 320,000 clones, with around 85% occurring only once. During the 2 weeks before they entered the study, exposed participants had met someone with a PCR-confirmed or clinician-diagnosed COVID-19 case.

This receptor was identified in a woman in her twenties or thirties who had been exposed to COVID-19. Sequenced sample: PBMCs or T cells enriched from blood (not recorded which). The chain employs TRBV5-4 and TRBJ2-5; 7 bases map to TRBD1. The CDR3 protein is CASSPTGEETQYF. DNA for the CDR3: TGTGCCAGCAGCCCCACAGGGGAAGAGACCCAGTACTTC.